The clone carrying this TCR beta chain was counted only a few times. The data are from a study of tumor-infiltrating lymphocytes in primary liver carcinoma. For blood RNA, unsorted whole blood served as the source, and germline DNA was extracted too. A primer in the constant region served to generate TCR beta cDNA from approximately 460 ng of total RNA. Employing slightly modified ARM-PCR, three nested multiplex PCR rounds were run, and these gave rise to the TCR beta libraries. Forward primers for TRBV1-TRBV30 and a C-beta reverse primer served the first two PCR rounds, at around 9 cycles each. TCRdb re-called the multiplex PCR reads through MiXCR, storing one row per CDR3 protein. In the table there are approximately 300,000 distinct CDR3 sequences, around three fifths of which are singletons. Germline V gene data show CDR1 as SGHKS and CDR2 as YYEKEE (reference sequence). The germline V and J ends were trimmed by 3 bases and 1 base, with 11 bases remaining between them. The CDR3 is made up of 15 amino acids.

The J gene is TRBJ1-5, the V gene TRBV5-5; D not certain. The sequencing input was peripheral blood. This receptor was identified in a man aged 35 to 55 with primary liver carcinoma and hepatitis B virus infection. CDR3 sequence (DNA): TGTGCCAGCAGCTCCACAGTGCTCAGCAATCAGCCCCAGCATTTT. This codes for CASSSTVLSNQPQHF.